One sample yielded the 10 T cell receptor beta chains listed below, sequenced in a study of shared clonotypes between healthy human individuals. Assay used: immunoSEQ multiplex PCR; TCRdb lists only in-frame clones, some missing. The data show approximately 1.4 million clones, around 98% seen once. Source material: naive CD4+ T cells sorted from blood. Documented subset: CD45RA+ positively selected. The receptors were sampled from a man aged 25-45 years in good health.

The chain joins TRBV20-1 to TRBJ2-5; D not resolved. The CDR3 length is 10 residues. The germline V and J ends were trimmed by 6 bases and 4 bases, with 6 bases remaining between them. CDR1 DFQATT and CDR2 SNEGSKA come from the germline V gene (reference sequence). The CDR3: CSAWGETQYF. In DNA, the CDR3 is TGCAGTGCCTGGGGAGAGACCCAGTACTTC.

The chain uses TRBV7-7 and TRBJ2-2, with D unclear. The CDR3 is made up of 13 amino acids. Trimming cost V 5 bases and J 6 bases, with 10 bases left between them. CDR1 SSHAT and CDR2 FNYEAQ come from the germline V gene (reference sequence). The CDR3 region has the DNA TGTGCCAGCAGCCGGAGTTGGGCCGGGGAGCTGTTTTTT. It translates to CASSRSWAGELFF.

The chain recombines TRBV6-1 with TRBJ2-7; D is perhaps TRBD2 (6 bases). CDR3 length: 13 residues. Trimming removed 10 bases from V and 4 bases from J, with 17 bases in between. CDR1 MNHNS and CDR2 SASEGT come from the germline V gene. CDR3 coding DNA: TGTGCCACCGCCCGGACTACCGTTTACGAGCAGTACTTC. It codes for CATARTTVYEQYF.

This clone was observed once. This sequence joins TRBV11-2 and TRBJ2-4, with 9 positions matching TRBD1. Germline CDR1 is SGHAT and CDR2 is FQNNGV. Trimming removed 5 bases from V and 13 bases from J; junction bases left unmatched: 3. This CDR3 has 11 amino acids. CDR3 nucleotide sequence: TGTGCCAGCAGCGGCGGACAGGGGCAGTACTTC. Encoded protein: CASSGGQGQYF.

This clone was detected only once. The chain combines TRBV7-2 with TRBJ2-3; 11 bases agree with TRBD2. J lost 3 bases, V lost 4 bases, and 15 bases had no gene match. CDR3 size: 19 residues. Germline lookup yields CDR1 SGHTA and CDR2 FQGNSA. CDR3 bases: TGTGCCAGCAGCTCCCGACCTGTGCGACTAGCGGGAAGGACAGATACGCAGTATTTT. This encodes CASSSRPVRLAGRTDTQYF.

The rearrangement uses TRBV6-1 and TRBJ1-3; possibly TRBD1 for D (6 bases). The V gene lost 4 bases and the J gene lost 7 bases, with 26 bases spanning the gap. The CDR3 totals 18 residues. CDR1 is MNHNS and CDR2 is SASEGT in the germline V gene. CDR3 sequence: CASSGASPAGARGNTIYF. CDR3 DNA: TGTGCCAGCAGTGGCGCATCCCCCGCAGGGGCAAGAGGGAACACCATATATTTT.

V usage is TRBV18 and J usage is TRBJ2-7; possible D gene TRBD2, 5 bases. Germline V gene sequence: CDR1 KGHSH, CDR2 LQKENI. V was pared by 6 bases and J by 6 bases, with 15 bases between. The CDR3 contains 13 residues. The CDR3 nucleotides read TGTGCCAGCTCTCCCGGGCGACGGGGCGAGCAGTACTTC. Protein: CASSPGRRGEQYF. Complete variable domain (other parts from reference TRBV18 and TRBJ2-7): NAGVMQNPRHLVRRRGQEARLRCSPMKGHSHVYWYRQLPEEGLKFMVYLQKENIIDESGMPKERFSAEFPKEGPSILRIQQVVRGDSAAYFCASSPGRRGEQYFGPGTRLTVT.

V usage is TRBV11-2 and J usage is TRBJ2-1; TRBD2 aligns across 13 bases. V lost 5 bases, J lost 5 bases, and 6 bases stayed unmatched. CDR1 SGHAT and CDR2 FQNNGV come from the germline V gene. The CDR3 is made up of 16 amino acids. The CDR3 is CASSPSLAGGHNEQFF. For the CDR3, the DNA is TGTGCCAGCAGCCCATCACTAGCGGGAGGGCACAATGAGCAGTTCTTC.

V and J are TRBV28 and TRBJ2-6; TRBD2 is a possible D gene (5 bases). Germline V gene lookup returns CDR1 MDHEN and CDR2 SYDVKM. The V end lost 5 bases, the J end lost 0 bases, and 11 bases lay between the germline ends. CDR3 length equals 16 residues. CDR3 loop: CASSILRGSGANVLTF. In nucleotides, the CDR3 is TGTGCCAGCAGTATCCTCCGGGGCTCTGGGGCCAACGTCCTGACTTTC.

CDR3 in DNA: TGTGCCACGACCGGGACAGGGCCTGGAAACACCATATATTTT. This encodes CATTGTGPGNTIYF. The chain is built from TRBV10-3 and TRBJ1-3; 9 bases match TRBD1. This CDR3 comprises 14 residues. V shed 10 bases and J 2 bases; nucleotides not matched to a gene: 6. CDR1 and CDR2 from the germline V gene are ENHRY and SYGVKD.